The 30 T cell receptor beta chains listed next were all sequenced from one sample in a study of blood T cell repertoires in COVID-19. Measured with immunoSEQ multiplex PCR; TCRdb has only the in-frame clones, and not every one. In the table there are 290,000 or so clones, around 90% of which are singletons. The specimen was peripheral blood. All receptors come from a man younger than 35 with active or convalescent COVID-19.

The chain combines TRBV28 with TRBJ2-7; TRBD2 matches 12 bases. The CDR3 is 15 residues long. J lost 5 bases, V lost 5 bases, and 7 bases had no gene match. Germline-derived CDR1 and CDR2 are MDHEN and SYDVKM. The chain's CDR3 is CASSPRTSGKDEQYF. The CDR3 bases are TGTGCCAGCAGTCCCAGGACTAGCGGGAAGGACGAGCAGTACTTC.

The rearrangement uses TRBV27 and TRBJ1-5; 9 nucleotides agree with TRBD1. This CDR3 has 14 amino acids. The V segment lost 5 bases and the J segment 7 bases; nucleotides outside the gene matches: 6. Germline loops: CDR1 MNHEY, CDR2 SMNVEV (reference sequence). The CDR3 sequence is CASSQGQGGQPQHF. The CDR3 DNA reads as TGTGCCAGCAGTCAGGGACAGGGAGGCCAGCCCCAGCATTTT.

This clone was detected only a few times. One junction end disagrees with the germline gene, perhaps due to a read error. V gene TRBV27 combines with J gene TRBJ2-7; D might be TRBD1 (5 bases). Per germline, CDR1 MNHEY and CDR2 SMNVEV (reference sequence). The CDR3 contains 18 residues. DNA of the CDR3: TGTGCCAGCAGTCTATCGACAGCCACAGCTACGTTTCTCTACGAGCAGTACTTC. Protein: CASSLSTATATFLYEQYF.

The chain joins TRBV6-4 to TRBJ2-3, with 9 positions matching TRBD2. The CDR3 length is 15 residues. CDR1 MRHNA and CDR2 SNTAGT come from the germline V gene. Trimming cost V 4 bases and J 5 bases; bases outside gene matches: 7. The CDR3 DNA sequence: TGTGCCAGCAGTGCCAGCGGGGGGACACGAGATACGCAGTATTTT. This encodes CASSASGGTRDTQYF.

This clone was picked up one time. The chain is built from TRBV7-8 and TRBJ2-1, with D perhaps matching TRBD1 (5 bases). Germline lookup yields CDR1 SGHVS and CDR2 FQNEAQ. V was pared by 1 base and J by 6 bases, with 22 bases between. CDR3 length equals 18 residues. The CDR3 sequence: CASSLDPGSESFVNEQFF. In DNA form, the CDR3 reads TGTGCCAGCAGCTTAGATCCAGGGTCAGAGTCCTTCGTCAATGAGCAGTTCTTC. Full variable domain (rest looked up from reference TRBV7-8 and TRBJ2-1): GAGVSQSPRYKVAKRGQDVALRCDPISGHVSLFWYQQALGQGPEFLTYFQNEAQLDKSGLPSDRFFAERPEGSVSTLKIQRTQQEDSAVYLCASSLDPGSESFVNEQFFGPGTRLTVL.

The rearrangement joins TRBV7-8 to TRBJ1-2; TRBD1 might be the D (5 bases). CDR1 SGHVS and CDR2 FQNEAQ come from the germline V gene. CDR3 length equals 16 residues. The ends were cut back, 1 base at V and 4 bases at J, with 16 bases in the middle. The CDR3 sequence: CASSLESFDSLYGYTF. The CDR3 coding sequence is TGTGCCAGCAGCTTAGAATCTTTCGACAGCCTCTATGGCTACACCTTC.

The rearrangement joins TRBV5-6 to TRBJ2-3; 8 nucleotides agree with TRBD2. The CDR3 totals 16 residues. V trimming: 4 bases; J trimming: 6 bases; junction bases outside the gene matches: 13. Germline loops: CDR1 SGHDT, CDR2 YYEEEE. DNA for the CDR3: TGTGCCAGCAGCAACCCCCGTGGGGGGACTAGGGATACGCAGTATTTT. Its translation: CASSNPRGGTRDTQYF.

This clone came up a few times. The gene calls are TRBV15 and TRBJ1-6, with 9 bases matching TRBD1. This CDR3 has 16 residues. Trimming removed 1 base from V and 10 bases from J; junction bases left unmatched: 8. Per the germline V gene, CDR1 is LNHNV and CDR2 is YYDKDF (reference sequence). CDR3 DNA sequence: TGTGCCACCAGCAGAGGTATAGGGACAGGGAGGTCACCCCTCCACTTT. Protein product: CATSRGIGTGRSPLHF.

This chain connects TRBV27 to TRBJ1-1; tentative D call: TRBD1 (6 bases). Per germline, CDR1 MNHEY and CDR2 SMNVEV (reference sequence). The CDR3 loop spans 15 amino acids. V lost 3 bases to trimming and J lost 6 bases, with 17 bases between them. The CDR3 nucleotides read TGTGCCAGCAGTTTTGGGGGCGCGATGGGCGCTGAAGCTTTCTTT. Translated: CASSFGGAMGAEAFF.

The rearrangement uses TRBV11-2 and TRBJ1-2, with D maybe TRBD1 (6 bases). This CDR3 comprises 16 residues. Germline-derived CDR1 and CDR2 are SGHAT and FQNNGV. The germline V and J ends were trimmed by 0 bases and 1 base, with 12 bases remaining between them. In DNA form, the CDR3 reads TGTGCCAGCAGCTTAGATCCCACAGGGCATAACTATGGCTACACCTTC. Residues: CASSLDPTGHNYGYTF.

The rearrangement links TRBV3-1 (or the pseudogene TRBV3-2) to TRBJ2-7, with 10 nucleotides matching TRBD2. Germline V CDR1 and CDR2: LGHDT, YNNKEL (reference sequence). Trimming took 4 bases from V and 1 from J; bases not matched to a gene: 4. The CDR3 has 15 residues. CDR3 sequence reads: CASSPLAGESYEQYF. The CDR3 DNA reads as TGTGCCAGCAGCCCTCTAGCGGGAGAGTCCTACGAGCAGTACTTC.

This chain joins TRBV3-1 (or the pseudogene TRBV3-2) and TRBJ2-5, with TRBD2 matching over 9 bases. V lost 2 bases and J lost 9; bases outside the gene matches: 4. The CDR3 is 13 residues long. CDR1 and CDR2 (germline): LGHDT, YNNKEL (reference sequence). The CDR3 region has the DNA TGTGCCAGCAGCCAATCGGGACTAGCTTCCCAGTACTTC. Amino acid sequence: CASSQSGLASQYF.

The CDR3 here is CASSPEGGSTDTQYF. DNA of the CDR3: TGCGCCAGCAGCCCGGAGGGGGGGAGCACAGATACGCAGTATTTT. The gene calls are TRBV5-1 and TRBJ2-3, with a possible D match to TRBD2 (7 bases). Deletions cut 4 bases from V and 0 bases from J, with 12 bases between. The length of the CDR3 is 15 residues. Germline loops: CDR1 SGHRS, CDR2 YFSETQ.

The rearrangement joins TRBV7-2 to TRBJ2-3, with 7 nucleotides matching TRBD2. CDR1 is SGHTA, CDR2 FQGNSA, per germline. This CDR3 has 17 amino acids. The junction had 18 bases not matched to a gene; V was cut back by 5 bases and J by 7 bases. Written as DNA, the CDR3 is TGTGCCAGCAGCGCCCGACGTTCCGGGACTAAAGTTCATACGCAGTATTTT. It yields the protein CASSARRSGTKVHTQYF.

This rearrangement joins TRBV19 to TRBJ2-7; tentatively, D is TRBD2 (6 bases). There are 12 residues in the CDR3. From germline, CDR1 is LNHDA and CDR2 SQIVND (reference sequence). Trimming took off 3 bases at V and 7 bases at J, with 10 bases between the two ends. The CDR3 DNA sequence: TGTGCCAGTAGTATTGAGGGGACTGAGCAGTACTTC. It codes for CASSIEGTEQYF.

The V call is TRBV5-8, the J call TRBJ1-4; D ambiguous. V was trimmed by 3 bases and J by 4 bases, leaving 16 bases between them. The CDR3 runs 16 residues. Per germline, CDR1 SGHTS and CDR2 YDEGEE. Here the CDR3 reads CASSSKAGRNNEKLFF. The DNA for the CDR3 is TGTGCCAGCAGCTCGAAAGCGGGCAGAAATAATGAAAAACTGTTTTTT.

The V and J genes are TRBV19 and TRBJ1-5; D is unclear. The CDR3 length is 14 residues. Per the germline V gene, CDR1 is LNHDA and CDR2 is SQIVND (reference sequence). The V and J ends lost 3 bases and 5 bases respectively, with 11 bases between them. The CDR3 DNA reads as TGTGCCAGTAGTATGCTTCTCGGGGATCAGCCCCAGCATTTT. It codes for CASSMLLGDQPQHF. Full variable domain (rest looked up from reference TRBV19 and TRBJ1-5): DGGITQSPKYLFRKEGQNVTLSCEQNLNHDAMYWYRQDPGQGLRLIYYSQIVNDFQKGDIAEGYSVSREKKESFPLTVTSAQKNPTAFYLCASSMLLGDQPQHFGDGTRLSIL.

CDR3 in DNA: TGTGCCAGCAGCGGAGCCGGGATTTCGTACAATGAGCAGTTCTTC. Its translation: CASSGAGISYNEQFF. The rearrangement joins TRBV7-9 to TRBJ2-1; D possibly corresponds to TRBD2 (5 bases). Germline V gene data show CDR1 as SEHNR and CDR2 as FQNEAQ (reference sequence). The CDR3 totals 15 residues. Trimming took off 5 bases at V and 4 bases at J, with 15 bases between the two ends.

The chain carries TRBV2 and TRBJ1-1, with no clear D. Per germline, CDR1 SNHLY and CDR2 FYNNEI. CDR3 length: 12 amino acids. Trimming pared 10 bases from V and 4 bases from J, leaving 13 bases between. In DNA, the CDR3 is TGTGCCACCAAGAGGGAAAGCACTGAAGCTTTCTTT. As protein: CATKRESTEAFF.

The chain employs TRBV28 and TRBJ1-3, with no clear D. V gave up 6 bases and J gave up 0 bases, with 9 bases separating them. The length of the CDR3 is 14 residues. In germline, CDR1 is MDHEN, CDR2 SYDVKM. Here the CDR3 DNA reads TGTGCCAGCAGGACGGGGAGCTCTGGAAACACCATATATTTT. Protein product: CASRTGSSGNTIYF.

The CDR3 nucleotides read TGTGCCAGCTCACGGGAGGGGAACACTGAAGCTTTCTTT. It codes for CASSREGNTEAFF. The V call is TRBV18, the J call TRBJ1-1; D unclear. The CDR3 spans 13 residues. Trimming pared 4 bases from V and 1 base from J, leaving 7 bases between. From germline, CDR1 is KGHSH and CDR2 LQKENI.

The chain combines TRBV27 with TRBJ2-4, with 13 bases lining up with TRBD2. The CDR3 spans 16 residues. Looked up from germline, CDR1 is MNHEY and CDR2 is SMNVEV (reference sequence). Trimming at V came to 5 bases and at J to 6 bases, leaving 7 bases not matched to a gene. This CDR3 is CASSPGTSGIVNIQYF. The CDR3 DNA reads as TGTGCCAGCAGTCCAGGGACTAGCGGGATTGTAAACATTCAGTACTTC.

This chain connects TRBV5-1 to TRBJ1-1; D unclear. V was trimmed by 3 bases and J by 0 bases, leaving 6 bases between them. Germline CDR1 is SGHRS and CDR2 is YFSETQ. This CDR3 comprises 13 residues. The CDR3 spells CASSSQLNTEAFF. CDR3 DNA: TGCGCCAGCAGCTCCCAATTGAACACTGAAGCTTTCTTT.

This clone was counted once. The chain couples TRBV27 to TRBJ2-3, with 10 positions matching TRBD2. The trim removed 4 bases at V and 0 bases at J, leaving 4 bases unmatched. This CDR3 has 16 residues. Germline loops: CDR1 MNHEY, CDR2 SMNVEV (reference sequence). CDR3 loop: CASSSLLAGSTDTQYF. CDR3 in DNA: TGTGCCAGCAGTTCCTTACTAGCGGGGAGCACAGATACGCAGTATTTT.

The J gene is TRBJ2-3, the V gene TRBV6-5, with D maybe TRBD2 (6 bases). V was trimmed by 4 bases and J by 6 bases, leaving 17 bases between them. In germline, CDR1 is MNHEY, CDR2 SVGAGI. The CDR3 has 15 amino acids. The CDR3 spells CASSSELASHDTQYF. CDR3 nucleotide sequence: TGTGCCAGCAGTTCAGAGCTAGCGAGCCACGATACGCAGTATTTT.

In nucleotides, the CDR3 is TGTGCCAGCAGCGCCGGAAACAGTGTTGCTAACTATGGCTACACCTTC. Translating gives CASSAGNSVANYGYTF. The chain carries TRBV9 and TRBJ1-2; D gene ambiguous. Germline V gives CDR1 SGDLS, CDR2 YYNGEE. The V gene lost 3 bases and the J gene lost 0 bases, with 15 bases spanning the gap. The CDR3 totals 16 residues.

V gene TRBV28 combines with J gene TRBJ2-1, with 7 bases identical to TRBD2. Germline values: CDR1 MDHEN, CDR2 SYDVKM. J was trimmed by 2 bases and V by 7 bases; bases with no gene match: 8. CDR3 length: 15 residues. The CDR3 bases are TGTGCCAGCACTCGGAGCGGGGCTCCCTACAATGAGCAGTTCTTC. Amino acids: CASTRSGAPYNEQFF.

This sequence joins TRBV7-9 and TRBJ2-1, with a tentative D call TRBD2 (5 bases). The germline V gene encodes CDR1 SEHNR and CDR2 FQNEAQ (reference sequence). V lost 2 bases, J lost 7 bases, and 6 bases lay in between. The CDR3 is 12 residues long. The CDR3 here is CASSLSGNEQFF. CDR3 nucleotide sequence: TGTGCCAGCAGCTTATCGGGGAATGAGCAGTTCTTC. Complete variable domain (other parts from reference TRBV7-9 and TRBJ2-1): DTGVSQNPRHKITKRGQNVTFRCDPISEHNRLYWYRQTLGQGPEFLTYFQNEAQLEKSRLLSDRFSAERPKGSFSTLEIQRTEQGDSAMYLCASSLSGNEQFFGPGTRLTVL.

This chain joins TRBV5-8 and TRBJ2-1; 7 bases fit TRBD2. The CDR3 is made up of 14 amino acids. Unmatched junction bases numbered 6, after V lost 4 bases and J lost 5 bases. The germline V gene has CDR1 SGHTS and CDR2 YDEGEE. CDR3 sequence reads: CASSPPGTNNEQFF. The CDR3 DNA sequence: TGTGCCAGCAGCCCCCCCGGGACTAACAATGAGCAGTTCTTC.

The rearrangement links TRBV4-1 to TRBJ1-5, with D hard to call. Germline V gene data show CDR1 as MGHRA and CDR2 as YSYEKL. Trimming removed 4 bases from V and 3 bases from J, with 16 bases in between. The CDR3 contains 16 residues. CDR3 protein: CASSPLLAGINQPQHF. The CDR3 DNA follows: TGCGCCAGCAGCCCCCTTTTGGCAGGTATCAATCAGCCCCAGCATTTT.